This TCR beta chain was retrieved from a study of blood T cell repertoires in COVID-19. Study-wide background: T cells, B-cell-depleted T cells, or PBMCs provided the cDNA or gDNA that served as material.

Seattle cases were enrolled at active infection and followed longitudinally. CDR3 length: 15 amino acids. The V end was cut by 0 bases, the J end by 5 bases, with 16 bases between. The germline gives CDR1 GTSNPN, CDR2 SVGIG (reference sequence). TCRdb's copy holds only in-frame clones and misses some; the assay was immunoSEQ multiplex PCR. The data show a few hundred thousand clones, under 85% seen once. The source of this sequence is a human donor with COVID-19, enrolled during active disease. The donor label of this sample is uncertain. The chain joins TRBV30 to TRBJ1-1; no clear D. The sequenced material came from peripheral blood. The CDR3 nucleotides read TGTGCCTGGAGTGTTCGGTCGGGTTTTGGGACTGAAGCTTTCTTT. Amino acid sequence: CAWSVRSGFGTEAFF.